This T cell receptor (beta chain) was recorded in a study of cytomegalovirus exposure and HLA in healthy donors. Concerning this clone: Its antigen is not known.

Primers included in the PCR were 60 Vbeta and 13 Jbeta primers. Profiling relied on immunoSEQ multiplex PCR, and the TCRdb table lists in-frame clones only, not all of them. The table shows 110,000 to 150,000 clones, with roughly three quarters occurring only once. General study results and limits: In an earlier analysis, about 90% or about 30%: the productive usage of most TCR beta V segments.

This clonotype was obtained from a woman between 50 and 59 years old in good health and CMV-seronegative. Sequencing was done on a sample of PBMCs.

The CDR3 DNA sequence: TGTGCCAGCAGTCCACGGACAGGGGGGTCCGGGGAGCTGTTTTTT. It encodes CASSPRTGGSGELFF. The V call is TRBV6-1, the J call TRBJ2-2, with 10 bases matching TRBD1. The V gene end was trimmed by 5 bases and the J gene end by 6 bases; junction bases not matched to a gene: 6. In germline, CDR1 is MNHNS, CDR2 SASEGT. The CDR3 is made up of 15 amino acids.